The 23 T cell receptor beta chains reported below all come from one sample, sequenced in a study of blood T cells in healthy people across ages. With a J-beta primer mix and a sample-barcoded 5' primer, a second PCR ran roughly 6 to 11 cycles. TCRdb reprocessed the 5' RACE reads via MiXCR and lists one record per CDR3 protein. The repertoire holds 1 million or so distinct CDR3 sequences, with 45% as singletons. Sequencing was carried out using blood. The receptors originated from a woman aged 55-69 years in good health.

The genes are TRBV6-6 and TRBJ2-1; 13 nucleotides agree with TRBD2. There are 14 residues in the CDR3. The V segment lost 6 bases and the J segment 6 bases; nucleotides outside the gene matches: 2. Germline V gene sequence: CDR1 MNHNY, CDR2 SVGAGI (reference sequence). The CDR3 sequence is CASRGLAGINEQFF. The CDR3, as DNA: TGTGCCAGCAGGGGACTAGCGGGGATCAATGAGCAGTTCTTC.

The table lists this clonotype with a few counts. The chain is built from TRBV27 and TRBJ1-2; 8 positions agree with TRBD1. The V gene end was trimmed by 4 bases and the J gene end by 3 bases; junction bases not matched to a gene: 4. The length of the CDR3 is 14 residues. Germline CDR1 and CDR2: MNHEY and SMNVEV (reference sequence). The CDR3, as DNA: TGTGCCAGCAGTTCTGGGGACAGGTACTATGGCTACACCTTC. This translates into CASSSGDRYYGYTF.

The chain joins TRBV6-1 to TRBJ2-1; 7 positions agree with TRBD1. V lost 6 bases to trimming and J lost 6 bases; unmatched junction nucleotides: 11. The CDR3 covers 15 residues. CDR1 and CDR2 (germline): MNHNS, SASEGT. CDR3 residues: CASRTGQAPFNEQFF. DNA of the CDR3: TGTGCCAGCAGGACAGGACAGGCCCCGTTCAATGAGCAGTTCTTC.

The table lists this clonotype with a count of one. This chain joins TRBV6-5 and TRBJ2-5; 9 nucleotides agree with TRBD1. The V segment lost 11 bases and the J segment 3 bases; nucleotides outside the gene matches: 4. The CDR3 is 12 amino acids. Germline V gives CDR1 MNHEY, CDR2 SVGAGI. In DNA form, the CDR3 reads TGTGCCTGCGGGGACAGGGAAGAGACCCAGTACTTC. Amino acid sequence: CACGDREETQYF.

The chain recombines TRBV10-3 with TRBJ2-3; D gene uncertain. Germline V gives CDR1 ENHRY, CDR2 SYGVKD. The CDR3 contains 12 residues. The germline V and J ends were trimmed by 3 bases and 6 bases, with 7 bases remaining between them. CDR3 loop: CAISDYQDTQYF. The CDR3 DNA reads TGTGCCATCAGTGATTACCAGGATACGCAGTATTTT.

This clonotype was counted a few times. The chain couples TRBV5-1 to TRBJ2-5; perhaps D is TRBD1 or TRBD2 (5 bases each). The DNA matches TRBJ2-7 better at its end, which makes the J call doubtful. The germline V gene has CDR1 SGHRS and CDR2 YFSETQ. The CDR3 runs 15 residues. This CDR3 is CASSATGTITHEQYF. In nucleotides, the CDR3 is TGCGCCAGCAGCGCGACCGGGACGATTACCCACGAGCAGTACTTC.

The table lists this clonotype with a few counts. This chain uses TRBV10-3 with TRBJ2-7; 9 nucleotides line up with TRBD1. The junction had 8 bases not matched to a gene; V was cut back by 4 bases and J by 1 base. Germline CDR1 is ENHRY and CDR2 is SYGVKD. The CDR3 has 16 residues. CDR3: CAISVLGTGISYEQYF. CDR3 sequence (DNA): TGTGCCATCAGTGTATTAGGGACAGGGATTTCCTACGAGCAGTACTTC.

Points on this clonotype: This may be a read error, as it is one base from a much larger clone. V and J are TRBV19 and TRBJ2-5; 7 nucleotides agree with TRBD2. V lost 7 bases, J lost 11 bases, and 22 bases stayed unmatched. Germline V lookup: CDR1 LNHDA, CDR2 SQIVND (reference sequence). The CDR3 sequence is 16 residues long. The CDR3 coding sequence is TGTGCCAGTACCGCGGTATGGGGGGGAGGGCCTTATGAGCAGTACTTC. Protein sequence: CASTAVWGGGPYEQYF.

The chain joins TRBV4-3 to TRBJ2-5; D unresolved. Germline CDR1 and CDR2: LGHNA and YSLEER. V was pared by 1 base and J by 0 bases, with 9 bases between. The CDR3 is 15 amino acids. CDR3 nucleotides: TGCGCCAGCAGCCAAGGGATCGGGTACCAAGAGACCCAGTACTTC. Translated, it gives CASSQGIGYQETQYF.

This clonotype has more than one count but fewer than ten. The chain is built from TRBV4-1 and TRBJ2-5; D may match TRBD1 or TRBD2 (5 bases each). Near its end, the DNA agrees better with TRBJ2-7, so the J call may be wrong. The CDR3 is 16 residues long. CDR1 is MGHRA and CDR2 is YSYEKL in the germline V gene. CDR3 in amino acids: CASSQVAGMGTVEQYF. In nucleotides, the CDR3 is TGCGCCAGCAGCCAAGTAGCAGGGATGGGGACGGTCGAGCAGTACTTC.

This clonotype has a count of ten or more. The chain recombines TRBV20-1 with TRBJ2-7; 8 bases fit TRBD1. V shed 1 base, J shed 5 bases, and the junction held 10 bases outside the gene matches. Per the germline V gene, CDR1 is DFQATT and CDR2 is SNEGSKA (reference sequence). The CDR3 runs to 15 residues. The CDR3 loop is CSARVPAQGAHEQYF. The CDR3 DNA follows: TGCAGTGCTAGAGTCCCAGCCCAGGGGGCTCACGAGCAGTACTTC.

The V and J genes are TRBV27 and TRBJ2-7; possibly TRBD2 for D (7 bases). The CDR3 is 14 residues long. V lost 5 bases and J lost 6, with 17 bases in between. Germline V CDR1 and CDR2: MNHEY, SMNVEV (reference sequence). The CDR3, as DNA: TGTGCCAGCAGTCCCTGGACTAGAGGGGGCGAGCAGTACTTC. It codes for CASSPWTRGGEQYF.

This clonotype appeared a few times. The chain joins TRBV20-1 to TRBJ2-3; 9 bases map to TRBD1. The length of the CDR3 is 14 residues. Trimming cost V 1 base and J 4 bases; bases outside gene matches: 3. Germline V CDR1 and CDR2: DFQATT, SNEGSKA (reference sequence). The chain's CDR3 is CSARVQGAADTQYF. Written as DNA, the CDR3 is TGCAGTGCTAGAGTACAGGGGGCCGCAGATACGCAGTATTTT.

This clonotype was counted a few times. Relative to the germline gene, one junction end is altered; a read error may explain this. The V and J genes are TRBV4-2 and TRBJ1-4, with TRBD1 matching 10 bases. Germline CDR1 LGHNA, CDR2 YNFKEQ. The CDR3 has 15 residues. Here the CDR3 DNA reads TGTGCCAGCAGTCAAGATATAGGACAGGGGGTCAAACTGTTTTTT. It is translated as CASSQDIGQGVKLFF.

This rearrangement joins TRBV3-1 to TRBJ2-7; 8 bases map to TRBD1. Germline V lookup: CDR1 LGHDT, CDR2 YNNKEL (reference sequence). The V and J ends lost 5 bases and 5 bases, in that order; junction bases with no gene match: 8. The CDR3 consists of 14 residues. CDR3: CASSSPGGPHEQYF. The CDR3 DNA sequence: TGTGCCAGCAGCTCCCCAGGGGGCCCCCACGAGCAGTACTTC.

Here the CDR3 reads CASSSRTSGSQETQYF. CDR3 nucleotide sequence: TGTGCCAGCAGCTCCCGGACTAGCGGGAGCCAAGAGACCCAGTACTTC. The gene calls are TRBV7-9 and TRBJ2-5, with 13 positions matching TRBD2. The CDR3 covers 16 residues. CDR1 and CDR2 (germline): SEHNR, FQNEAQ (reference sequence). With V trimmed by 4 bases and J by 1 base, 3 bases remained unmatched.

This clonotype has a handful of counts. The rearrangement joins TRBV7-4 to TRBJ2-7, with D maybe TRBD2 (6 bases). The CDR3 length is 15 residues. The V end lost 2 bases, the J end lost 6 bases, and 17 bases lay between the germline ends. Looked up from germline, CDR1 is SGHVT and CDR2 is SQSDAQ. CDR3 in amino acids: CASSLNTRLVAEQYF. The DNA for the CDR3 is TGTGCCAGCAGCTTAAACACCCGACTAGTGGCCGAGCAGTACTTC.

This clonotype was counted a few times. The chain joins TRBV10-3 to TRBJ2-7; no clear D gene. Germline CDR1 is ENHRY and CDR2 is SYGVKD. Between the trimmed V and J ends, which lost 1 base and 7 bases, there was a span of 11 bases. This CDR3 region has 13 residues. The CDR3 protein is CAISEWAAQEQYF. The CDR3 nucleotides read TGTGCCATCAGTGAGTGGGCAGCTCAGGAGCAGTACTTC.

The chain links TRBV7-3 to TRBJ2-1; D is perhaps TRBD2 (7 bases). Germline CDR1 SGHTA, CDR2 FQGTGA. The CDR3 loop spans 20 amino acids. V shed 4 bases and J shed 0 bases, with 25 bases lying between them. Here the CDR3 reads CASSSVGGGFLTHSYNEQFF. The CDR3 DNA is TGTGCCAGCAGCTCTGTTGGGGGGGGCTTCCTAACCCACTCCTACAATGAGCAGTTCTTC.

This clonotype was found many times. The rearrangement links TRBV10-3 to TRBJ2-1; D not certain. The V gene's germline CDR1 is ENHRY and CDR2 SYGVKD. V shed 3 bases and J shed 0 bases, with 9 bases lying between them. CDR3 length: 15 residues. CDR3 sequence reads: CAISDSSSSYNEQFF. The CDR3 coding sequence is TGTGCCATCAGTGATTCCAGTAGCTCCTACAATGAGCAGTTCTTC.

This clonotype appeared a few times. The V gene is TRBV11-2, the J gene TRBJ2-5, with 12 bases identical to TRBD2. V trimming: 1 base; J trimming: 5 bases; junction bases outside the gene matches: 11. CDR3 length: 18 amino acids. Per germline, CDR1 SGHAT and CDR2 FQNNGV. The CDR3 sequence: CASSLGGLAGGPKETQYF. The CDR3 nucleotides are TGTGCCAGCAGCTTAGGAGGGCTAGCGGGAGGGCCTAAGGAGACCCAGTACTTC.

The chain recombines TRBV7-2 with TRBJ2-3; D is undetermined. Per the germline V gene, CDR1 is SGHTA and CDR2 is FQGNSA. The V and J ends lost 3 bases and 14 bases respectively, with 15 bases between them. The CDR3 contains 12 residues. As DNA, the CDR3 is TGTGCCAGCAGCTTTACCCGACATATAACGTATTTT. Translated: CASSFTRHITYF.

The chain carries TRBV6-1 and TRBJ2-4; 8 bases line up with TRBD2. The last part of the DNA fits TRBJ2-5 better; the J call may be wrong. In germline, CDR1 is MNHNS, CDR2 SASEGT. This CDR3 contains 17 residues. CDR3 loop: CASKLGELAVPQETQYF. CDR3 nucleotide sequence: TGTGCCAGCAAATTGGGCGAACTAGCGGTACCCCAAGAGACCCAGTACTTC.